Listed here are 2 T cell receptor beta chains from one sample, sequenced in a study of beta chain features in type 1 diabetes. All of the isolated RNA was reverse transcribed, so expressed TCRB transcripts were sequenced. Sequencing was performed with immunoSEQ multiplex PCR; in TCRdb, only in-frame clones are kept and a portion is missing. The sample lists 350,000 to 450,000 clones, approximately 15% occurring once. The source material was naive CD4+ T cells from blood. The receptors stem from a woman aged 18-35 years in good health.

This clone was picked up a small number of times. The rearrangement links TRBV13 to TRBJ1-5; D gene uncertain. The length of the CDR3 is 15 residues. Germline V gives CDR1 PRHDT, CDR2 FYEKMQ (reference sequence). The germline V and J ends were trimmed by 0 bases and 1 base, with 7 bases remaining between them. The CDR3 is CASSLGQFSNQPQHF. DNA for the CDR3: TGTGCCAGCAGCTTAGGACAGTTCAGCAATCAGCCCCAGCATTTT.

Only a few counts were recorded for this clone. The CDR3 bases are TGTGCCAGTAGTGGCGGGACTAGCGGGCGTTTTCAGTTCTTC. The encoded protein is CASSGGTSGRFQFF. This chain links TRBV19 with TRBJ2-1; TRBD2 matches 12 bases. The germline V gene encodes CDR1 LNHDA and CDR2 SQIVND (reference sequence). The trim removed 5 bases at V and 13 bases at J, leaving 9 bases unmatched. The CDR3 has 14 residues.